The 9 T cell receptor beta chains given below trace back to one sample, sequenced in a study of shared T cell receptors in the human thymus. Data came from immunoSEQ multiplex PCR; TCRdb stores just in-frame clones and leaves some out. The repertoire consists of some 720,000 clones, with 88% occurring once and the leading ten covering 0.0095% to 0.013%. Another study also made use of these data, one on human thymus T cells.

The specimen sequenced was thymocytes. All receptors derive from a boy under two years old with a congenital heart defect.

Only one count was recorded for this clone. CDR3 nucleotide sequence: TGTGCCAGCAGCGCCAAAGAGGTCCGCGCAGATACGCAGTATTTT. This translates into CASSAKEVRADTQYF. The chain joins TRBV9 to TRBJ2-3; no reliable D call. The CDR3 consists of 15 residues. The germline CDR1 and CDR2 sequences are SGDLS and YYNGEE. V lost 3 bases, J lost 4 bases, and 15 bases lay in between.

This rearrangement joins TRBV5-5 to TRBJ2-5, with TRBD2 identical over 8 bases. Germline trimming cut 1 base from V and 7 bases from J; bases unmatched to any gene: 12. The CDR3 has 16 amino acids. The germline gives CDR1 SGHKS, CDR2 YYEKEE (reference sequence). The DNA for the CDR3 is TGTGCCAGCAGCTTGCGGAAACGGGAGGGCCAGGGGACCCAGTACTTC. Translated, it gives CASSLRKREGQGTQYF.

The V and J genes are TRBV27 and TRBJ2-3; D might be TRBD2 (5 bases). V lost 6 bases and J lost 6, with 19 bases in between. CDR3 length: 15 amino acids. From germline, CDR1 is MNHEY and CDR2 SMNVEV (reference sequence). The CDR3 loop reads CASSPKRGIGDTQYF. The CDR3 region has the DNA TGTGCCAGCAGCCCCAAGCGAGGGATCGGCGATACGCAGTATTTT.

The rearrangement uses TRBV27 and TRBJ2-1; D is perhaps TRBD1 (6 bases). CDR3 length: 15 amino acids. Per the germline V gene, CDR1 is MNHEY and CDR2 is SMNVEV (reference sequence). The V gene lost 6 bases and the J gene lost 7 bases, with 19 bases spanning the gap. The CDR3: CASSLEGVLGNEQFF. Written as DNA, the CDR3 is TGTGCCAGCAGCTTAGAGGGGGTCTTGGGGAATGAGCAGTTCTTC.

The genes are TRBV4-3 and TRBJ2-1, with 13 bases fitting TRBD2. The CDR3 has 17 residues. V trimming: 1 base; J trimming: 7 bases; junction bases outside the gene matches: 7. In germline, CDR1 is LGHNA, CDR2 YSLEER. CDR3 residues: CASSQAPGLAGSNEQFF. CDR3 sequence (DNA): TGCGCCAGCAGCCAAGCCCCGGGACTAGCGGGAAGTAATGAGCAGTTCTTC.

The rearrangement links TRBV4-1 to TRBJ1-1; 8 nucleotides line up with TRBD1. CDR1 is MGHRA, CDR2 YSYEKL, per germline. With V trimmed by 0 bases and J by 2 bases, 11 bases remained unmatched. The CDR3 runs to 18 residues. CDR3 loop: CASSQEGFSDRGNTEAFF. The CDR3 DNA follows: TGCGCCAGCAGCCAAGAAGGTTTTTCAGACAGGGGTAACACTGAAGCTTTCTTT.

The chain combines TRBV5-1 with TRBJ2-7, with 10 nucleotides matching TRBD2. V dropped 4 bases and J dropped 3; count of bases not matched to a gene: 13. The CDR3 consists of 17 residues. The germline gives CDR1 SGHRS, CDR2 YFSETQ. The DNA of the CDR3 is TGCGCCAGCAGCAAGGGACTAGCGCACCAACCTTGCTACGAGCAGTACTTC. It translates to CASSKGLAHQPCYEQYF.

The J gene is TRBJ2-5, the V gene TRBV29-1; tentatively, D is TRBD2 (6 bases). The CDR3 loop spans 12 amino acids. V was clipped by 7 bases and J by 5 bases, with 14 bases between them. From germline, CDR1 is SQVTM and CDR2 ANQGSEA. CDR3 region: CSGRRAQETQYF. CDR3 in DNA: TGCAGCGGGCGGAGGGCCCAGGAGACCCAGTACTTC.

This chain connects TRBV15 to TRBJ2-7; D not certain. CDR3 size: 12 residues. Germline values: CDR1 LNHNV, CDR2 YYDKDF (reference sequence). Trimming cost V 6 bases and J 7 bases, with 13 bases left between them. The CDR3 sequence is CATSPPFREQYF. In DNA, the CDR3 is TGTGCCACCAGTCCTCCCTTCCGGGAGCAGTACTTC.